The rows below give T cell receptor beta chains drawn from one sample of a study of CD8 T cells in Susac syndrome. From the immunoSEQ multiplex PCR reads, TCRdb called clonotypes with MiXCR, one entry per CDR3 protein. The profile shows about 160,000 distinct CDR3 sequences, around 90% of them singletons. Source material: CD4+ T cells from PBMCs. Every receptor here comes from a human donor in good health. The CDR3 runs from the conserved cysteine through the conserved F or W. A D gene is named only where the DNA matches it firmly.

TRBV20-1	TRBJ1-1	TRBD1	TGCAGTGCTCCCCGAGCGACAGGGGGTAACACTGAAGCTTTCTTT	CSAPRATGGNTEAFF
TRBV19	TRBJ1-2	TRBD1	TGTGCCAGTAGTGCGAAGACAGGGATCCTTAACTATGGCTACACCTTC	CASSAKTGILNYGYTF
TRBV20-1	TRBJ1-5	-	TGCAGTGCTAGAGGGACCGAGAATAGCAATCAGCCCCAGCATTTT	CSARGTENSNQPQHF
TRBV6-1	TRBJ2-3	-	TGTGCCAGCAGGGAGCAGGCAGATACGCAGTATTTT	CASREQADTQYF
TRBV15	TRBJ2-7	-	TGTGCCACCAGCAGAGATCTATGGTACGAGCAGTACTTC	CATSRDLWYEQYF
TRBV5-1	TRBJ1-1	TRBD1	TGCGCCAGCAGAGAAGGGACAGCGAACACTGAAGCTTTCTTT	CASREGTANTEAFF
TRBV4-1	TRBJ2-5	TRBD1	TGCGCCAGCAGCCGGGGACAGGGGGATGTAGAGACCCAGTACTTC	CASSRGQGDVETQYF
TRBV20-1	TRBJ2-7	-	TGCAGTGCTAGAAGGGGCGGCACCTACGAGCAGTACTTC	CSARRGGTYEQYF
TRBV7-6	TRBJ2-1	-	TGTGCCAGCAGCCCGAAACTAGGTAGTCCTTACAATGAGCAGTTCTTC	CASSPKLGSPYNEQFF
TRBV20-1	TRBJ2-3	-	TGCAGTGCCCCGAACACAGATACGCAGTATTTT	CSAPNTDTQYF
TRBV19	TRBJ1-2	TRBD1	TGTGCCAGTAATCCGACAGGGATGGGCTATGGCTACACCTTC	CASNPTGMGYGYTF